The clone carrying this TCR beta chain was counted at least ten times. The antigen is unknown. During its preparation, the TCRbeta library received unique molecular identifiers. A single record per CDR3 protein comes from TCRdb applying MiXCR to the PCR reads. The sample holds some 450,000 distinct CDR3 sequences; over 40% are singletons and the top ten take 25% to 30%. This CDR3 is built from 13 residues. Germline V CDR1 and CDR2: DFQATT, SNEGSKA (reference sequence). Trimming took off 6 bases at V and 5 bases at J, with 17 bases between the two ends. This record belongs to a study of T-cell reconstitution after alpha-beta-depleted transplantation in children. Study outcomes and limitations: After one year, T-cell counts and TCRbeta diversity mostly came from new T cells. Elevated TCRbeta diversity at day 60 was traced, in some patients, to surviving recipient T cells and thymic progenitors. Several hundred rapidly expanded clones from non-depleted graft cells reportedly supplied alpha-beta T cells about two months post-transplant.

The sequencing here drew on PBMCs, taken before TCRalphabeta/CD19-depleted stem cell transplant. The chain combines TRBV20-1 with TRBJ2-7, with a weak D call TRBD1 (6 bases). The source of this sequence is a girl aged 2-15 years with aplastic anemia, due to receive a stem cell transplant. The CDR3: CSAPGWDKDEQYF. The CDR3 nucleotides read TGCAGTGCCCCAGGGTGGGACAAGGACGAGCAGTACTTC.